The 2 T cell receptor beta chains below were found in one sample sequenced in a study of radiotherapy plus CTLA-4 blockade in lung cancer. Some clones are missing from TCRdb's copy, which holds only in-frame ones; the method was immunoSEQ multiplex PCR. The table shows about 70,000 clones, with 65% to 85% occurring only once. The sequencing used peripheral blood, collected from a patient treated with radiotherapy plus ipilimumab. Receptor source: a human donor with non-small cell lung cancer whose response to radiotherapy plus ipilimumab could not be evaluated. Some clones in this sample may be carry-over from other donors' samples.

This rearrangement joins TRBV5-1 to TRBJ1-2; 11 nucleotides agree with TRBD1. Germline CDR1 SGHRS, CDR2 YFSETQ. The junction had 4 bases not matched to a gene; V was cut back by 3 bases and J by 6 bases. The CDR3 has 14 amino acids. DNA for the CDR3: TGCGCCAGCAGCTCTGGACAGGGGGCGGATGGCTACACCTTC. It codes for CASSSGQGADGYTF. Combining the CDR3 with reference TRBV5-1 and TRBJ1-2 gives the whole variable domain KAGVTQTPRYLIKTRGQQVTLSCSPISGHRSVSWYQQTPGQGLQFLFEYFSETQRNKGNFPGRFSGRQFSNSRSEMNVSTLELGDSALYLCASSSGQGADGYTFGSGTRLTVV.

This chain links TRBV5-4 with TRBJ1-4, with D possibly TRBD1 on 6 matching bases. The ends were cut back, 4 bases at V and 6 bases at J, with 19 bases in the middle. The CDR3 loop spans 16 amino acids. Germline V lookup: CDR1 SGHNT, CDR2 YYREEE (reference sequence). CDR3 in amino acids: CASSGGVNRAHEKLFF. The CDR3 DNA sequence: TGTGCCAGCAGCGGGGGGGTAAACAGGGCTCATGAAAAACTGTTTTTT.